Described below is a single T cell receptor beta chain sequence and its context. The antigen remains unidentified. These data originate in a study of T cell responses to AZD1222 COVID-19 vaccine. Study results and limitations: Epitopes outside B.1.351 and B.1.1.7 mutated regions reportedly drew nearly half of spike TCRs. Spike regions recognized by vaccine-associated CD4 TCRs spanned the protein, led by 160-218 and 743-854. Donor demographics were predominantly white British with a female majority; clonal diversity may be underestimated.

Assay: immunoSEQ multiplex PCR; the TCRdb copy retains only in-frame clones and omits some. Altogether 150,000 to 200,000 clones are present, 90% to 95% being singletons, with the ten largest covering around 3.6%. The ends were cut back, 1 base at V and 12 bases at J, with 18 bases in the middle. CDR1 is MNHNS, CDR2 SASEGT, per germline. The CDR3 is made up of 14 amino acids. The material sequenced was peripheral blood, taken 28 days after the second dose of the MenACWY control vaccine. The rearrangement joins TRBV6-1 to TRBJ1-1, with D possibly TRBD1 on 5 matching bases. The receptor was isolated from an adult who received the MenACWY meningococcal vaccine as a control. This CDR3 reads CASSEVVEGRKTFF. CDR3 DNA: TGTGCCAGCAGTGAAGTGGTTGAGGGGAGGAAAACTTTCTTT.